Included here is one T cell receptor (beta chain) sequence, with context. What it recognizes is unknown. The source of the sample is a study of T cells after yellow fever vaccination. Study details: Preparation of the low-cell-number fractions used SMART-Seq v4 Ultra Low Input.

5'RACE template switching added a universal primer site and UMIs to TCR cDNA. TCRdb used MiXCR to reprocess the 5' RACE reads, holding one entry per CDR3 protein. The sample holds over 300,000 distinct CDR3 sequences; around 3.6% are singletons and the top ten take around 20%. Study results and limitations: Abundant clonotypes (contaminants from the bulk population) could be present in FACS-sorted repertoires. A secondary response was less intense yet reached its peak sooner, at day 5 versus 15.

The germline V and J ends were trimmed by 0 bases and 0 bases, with 6 bases remaining between them. Germline assignment: CDR1 LNHNV and CDR2 YYDKDF (reference sequence). This CDR3 has 16 amino acids. The receptor was isolated from a man aged 18-30 years who received the YFV17D yellow fever vaccine. The sequencing used PBMCs, collected on the day of the yellow fever booster vaccination. The rearrangement links TRBV15 to TRBJ2-6; D call uncertain. CDR3 residues: CATSREGVSGANVLTF. CDR3 nucleotide sequence: TGTGCCACCAGCAGAGAAGGTGTCTCTGGGGCCAACGTCCTGACTTTC. Complete variable domain (other parts from reference TRBV15 and TRBJ2-6): DAMVIQNPRYQVTQFGKPVTLSCSQTLNHNVMYWYQQKSSQAPKLLFHYYDKDFNNEADTPDNFQSRRPNTSFCFLDIRSPGLGDTAMYLCATSREGVSGANVLTFGAGSRLTVL.